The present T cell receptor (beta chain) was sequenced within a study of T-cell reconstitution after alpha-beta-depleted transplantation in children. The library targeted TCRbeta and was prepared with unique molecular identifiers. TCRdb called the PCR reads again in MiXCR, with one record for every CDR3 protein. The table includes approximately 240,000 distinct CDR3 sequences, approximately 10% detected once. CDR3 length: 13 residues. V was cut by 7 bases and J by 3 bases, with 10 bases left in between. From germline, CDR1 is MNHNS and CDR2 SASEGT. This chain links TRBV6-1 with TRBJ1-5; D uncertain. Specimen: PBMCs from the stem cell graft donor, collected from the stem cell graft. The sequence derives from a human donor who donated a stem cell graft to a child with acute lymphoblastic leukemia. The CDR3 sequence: CASTDGYNQPQHF. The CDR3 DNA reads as TGTGCCAGCACAGACGGATACAATCAGCCCCAGCATTTT.